A single sample gave rise to the 8 T cell receptor beta chains below, sequenced in a study of cytomegalovirus exposure and HLA in healthy donors. It was with 60 Vbeta and 13 Jbeta primers that the PCR ran. Repertoires were generated with immunoSEQ multiplex PCR, while TCRdb's copy carries only in-frame clones and drops some. The profile shows about 220,000 clones, 76% of them singletons. The specimen was PBMCs. These receptors were obtained from a young man in good health and CMV-seronegative.

The CDR3 loop reads CASDRGSRVYNEQFF. The CDR3 region has the DNA TGTGCCAGCGACAGGGGATCCAGGGTTTACAATGAGCAGTTCTTC. The J gene is TRBJ2-1, the V gene TRBV19, with TRBD1 matching over 8 bases. J lost 4 bases, V lost 9 bases, and 11 bases had no gene match. This CDR3 region has 15 residues. In germline, CDR1 is LNHDA, CDR2 SQIVND (reference sequence).

This chain uses TRBV10-3 with TRBJ2-5, with a tentative D call TRBD2 (6 bases). Trimming shortened V by 7 bases and J by 1 base, and 10 bases separated the two germline ends. Per germline, CDR1 ENHRY and CDR2 SYGVKD. This CDR3 has 13 amino acids. CDR3 sequence: CAITSGVQETQYF. Here the CDR3 DNA reads TGTGCCATCACCTCGGGGGTCCAAGAGACCCAGTACTTC.

The chain combines TRBV7-8 with TRBJ1-1; D gene unclear. V gave up 1 base and J gave up 3 bases, with 9 bases separating them. Per germline, CDR1 SGHVS and CDR2 FQNEAQ. The CDR3 covers 14 residues. The CDR3 sequence: CASSLGSRDTEAFF. Here the CDR3 DNA reads TGTGCCAGCAGCTTAGGATCCCGGGACACTGAAGCTTTCTTT.

This clone was seen a handful of times. J is TRBJ2-2 and V is TRBV27; D is perhaps TRBD2 (5 bases). The CDR3 is made up of 15 amino acids. From germline, CDR1 is MNHEY and CDR2 SMNVEV (reference sequence). V shed 6 bases and J shed 2 bases, with 13 bases lying between them. The CDR3 region has the DNA TGTGCCAGCAGCCCGGACTGGGGTAACACCGGGGAGCTGTTTTTT. It yields the protein CASSPDWGNTGELFF.

The chain links TRBV30 to TRBJ2-2; D gene ambiguous. Looked up from germline, CDR1 is GTSNPN and CDR2 is SVGIG (reference sequence). This CDR3 has 16 residues. Trimming removed 2 bases at V and 0 bases at J, with 13 bases between. The CDR3 coding sequence is TGTGCCTGGAGTTACGGTCTTACGGCGAACACCGGGGAGCTGTTTTTT. Its protein product is CAWSYGLTANTGELFF. Full variable domain (missing parts from reference TRBV30 and TRBJ2-2): SQTIHQWPATLVQPVGSPLSLECTVEGTSNPNLYWYRQAAGRGLQLLFYSVGIGQISSEVPQNLSASRPQDRQFILSSKKLLLSDSGFYLCAWSYGLTANTGELFFGEGSRLTVL.

The chain recombines TRBV18 with TRBJ2-1, with 16 bases identical to TRBD2. The germline V gene has CDR1 KGHSH and CDR2 LQKENI. The CDR3 has 16 residues. With 2 bases clipped from V and 8 bases from J, the junction kept 3 bases outside the gene matches. The CDR3 nucleotides are TGTGCCAGCTCACCAGCCGGGACTAGCGGGAGGGATGAGCAGTTCTTC. Its translation is CASSPAGTSGRDEQFF.

The V gene is TRBV13, the J gene TRBJ2-5; 8 bases are a match to TRBD2. The CDR3 spans 15 residues. J was trimmed by 2 bases and V by 0 bases; bases with no gene match: 2. The germline V gene encodes CDR1 PRHDT and CDR2 FYEKMQ (reference sequence). CDR3: CASSLGGRGQETQYF. The CDR3 DNA is TGTGCCAGCAGCTTAGGCGGGAGGGGACAAGAGACCCAGTACTTC.

J is TRBJ2-5 and V is TRBV7-3; tentative D call: TRBD2 (5 bases). CDR3 length: 14 amino acids. With 5 bases removed from V and 5 bases from J, the gap between germline ends came to 15 bases. CDR1 and CDR2 (germline): SGHTA, FQGTGA. CDR3 protein: CASSPTGSGETQYF. The CDR3 DNA reads TGTGCCAGCAGCCCCACGGGGTCCGGGGAGACCCAGTACTTC.